These T cell receptor beta chains were read from a single sample in a study of shared clonotypes between healthy human individuals. The repertoire was sequenced with immunoSEQ multiplex PCR; TCRdb's copy has only in-frame clones and lacks some. The sample holds roughly 2.2 million clones; 85% to 95% are singletons and the top ten take about 0.39%. Specimen: naive CD4+ T cells from PBMCs. These receptors were taken from a man between 18 and 29 years old in good health. Some clones in this sample may be carry-over from other donors' samples. Each CDR3 is given with its conserved first and last residue. A D gene is named only where the DNA matches it firmly. Rows give clone size only sometimes, using once, few, many, or a class for an expanded clone.

V	D	J	size	CDR3	DNA
TRBV7-3	TRBD1	TRBJ1-2	-	CASSFTGQGAHGYTF	TGTGCCAGCAGCTTCACCGGACAGGGGGCGCATGGCTACACCTTC
TRBV7-6	-	TRBJ2-5	-	CASSPQGYLQETQYF	TGTGCCAGCAGTCCACAGGGATACCTCCAAGAGACCCAGTACTTC
TRBV29-1	-	TRBJ1-3	-	CSVVATGGSGNTIYF	TGCAGCGTTGTTGCGACAGGTGGATCTGGAAACACCATATATTTT
TRBV15	-	TRBJ2-4	-	CATLGGSKNIQYF	TGTGCCACATTAGGAGGGTCGAAAAACATTCAGTACTTC
TRBV11-2	-	TRBJ1-2	-	CASSLDVGGPYGYTF	TGTGCCAGCAGCTTAGATGTAGGGGGGCCCTATGGCTACACCTTC
TRBV30	-	TRBJ2-5	-	CAWSLRPGEETQYF	TGTGCCTGGAGCTTGAGACCGGGGGAAGAGACCCAGTACTTC
TRBV6-6	TRBD1	TRBJ2-1	-	CASSYTGEGNNEQFF	TGTGCCAGCAGTTACACAGGGGAAGGGAACAATGAGCAGTTCTTC
TRBV18	TRBD2	TRBJ2-5	-	CASSPGGEETQYF	TGTGCCAGCTCACCAGGGGGGGAAGAGACCCAGTACTTC
TRBV6-1	-	TRBJ2-2	-	CASTPRGVLRELFF	TGTGCCAGCACCCCCAGGGGGGTTTTGAGGGAGCTGTTTTTT
TRBV11-2	-	TRBJ2-1	-	CASGGVYNEQFF	TGTGCCAGCGGCGGGGTTTACAATGAGCAGTTCTTC
TRBV28	-	TRBJ2-2	-	CASGALNTGELFF	TGTGCCAGCGGGGCACTAAACACCGGGGAGCTGTTTTTT
TRBV5-1	-	TRBJ1-1	-	CASSGKRSTNTEAFF	TGCGCCAGCAGCGGAAAAAGGAGCACAAACACTGAAGCTTTCTTT
TRBV18	-	TRBJ1-4	-	CASSPGAFEKLFF	TGTGCCAGCTCACCGGGGGCCTTTGAAAAACTGTTTTTT
TRBV28	-	TRBJ2-5	few	CASSLGGLVAQYF	TGTGCCAGCAGTTTAGGGGGGTTGGTGGCCCAGTACTTC
TRBV27	TRBD1	TRBJ2-2	-	CASSGGTGRTGELFF	TGTGCCAGCAGTGGTGGGACAGGGCGCACCGGGGAGCTGTTTTTT
TRBV7-3	TRBD2	TRBJ2-1	-	CASSLKPLGSGSDLNEQFF	TGTGCCAGCAGCTTAAAACCCCTTGGTAGCGGGAGTGACCTCAATGAGCAGTTCTTC
TRBV28	-	TRBJ1-2	-	CASSKGGAMNYGYTF	TGTGCCAGCAGTAAGGGTGGGGCGATGAACTATGGCTACACCTTC
TRBV5-6	-	TRBJ2-7	-	CASSLVTREAYEQYF	TGTGCCAGCAGCTTGGTGACACGAGAAGCCTACGAGCAGTACTTC
TRBV9	-	TRBJ1-2	-	CASSSRTLNYGYTF	TGTGCCAGCAGCTCCCGGACCCTCAACTATGGCTACACCTTC
TRBV11-2	TRBD2	TRBJ2-3	-	CASSLNSGRAPRDTQYF	TGTGCCAGCAGCTTAAATAGCGGGAGGGCCCCCCGGGATACGCAGTATTTT
TRBV27	TRBD1	TRBJ1-2	-	CASSLVGQGVNYGYTF	TGTGCCAGCAGTTTAGTCGGACAGGGGGTCAACTATGGCTACACCTTC
TRBV5-1	-	TRBJ1-2	-	CASSLDSGADYGYTF	TGCGCCAGCAGCTTGGACTCAGGGGCCGACTATGGCTACACCTTC
TRBV20-1	-	TRBJ2-1	-	CSAGGQFF	TGCAGTGCTGGGGGGCAGTTCTTC
TRBV6-1	-	TRBJ1-2	-	CASSENPPFRGHNYGYTF	TGTGCCAGCAGTGAAAACCCCCCCTTTAGGGGCCATAACTATGGCTACACCTTC
TRBV5-1	TRBD2	TRBJ2-3	-	CASSPDGGAGSTDTQYF	TGCGCCAGCAGCCCGGACGGTGGAGCGGGGTCCACAGATACGCAGTATTTT
TRBV5-1	-	TRBJ1-2	once	CASSSSEVYGYTF	TGCGCCAGCAGCTCCTCGGAGGTATATGGCTACACCTTC
TRBV6-1	TRBD1	TRBJ2-1	-	CASVPGQAYNEQFF	TGTGCCAGCGTACCGGGACAGGCCTACAATGAGCAGTTCTTC
TRBV28	TRBD1	TRBJ2-3	-	CASSWTGPITDTQYF	TGTGCCAGCAGTTGGACAGGGCCCATCACAGATACGCAGTATTTT
TRBV7-9	TRBD1	TRBJ1-6	-	CASRSDRENSPLHF	TGTGCCAGCAGGAGCGACAGGGAGAATTCACCCCTCCACTTT
TRBV5-6	TRBD1	TRBJ1-4	once	CASSQNYNTGGAWEKLFF	TGTGCCAGCAGCCAAAACTATAACACAGGGGGCGCCTGGGAAAAACTGTTTTTT
TRBV5-1	-	TRBJ2-5	-	CASSPAEWETQYF	TGCGCCAGCAGCCCGGCCGAGTGGGAGACCCAGTACTTC
TRBV9	TRBD1	TRBJ2-1	-	CASSAQDRVREQFF	TGTGCCAGCAGCGCCCAAGACAGGGTACGAGAGCAGTTCTTC
TRBV7-9	TRBD1	TRBJ1-3	-	CASSWTPGTGYRGTIYF	TGTGCCAGCAGCTGGACTCCCGGGACAGGGTATCGTGGCACCATATATTTT
TRBV19	TRBD1	TRBJ1-5	-	CASSNRDRGGGQPQHF	TGTGCCAGTAGTAACCGGGACAGGGGGGGAGGTCAGCCCCAGCATTTT
TRBV7-2	-	TRBJ2-7	-	CASSLQSGHAYEQYF	TGTGCCAGCAGCTTACAGTCAGGCCATGCCTACGAGCAGTACTTC
TRBV2	-	TRBJ1-1	-	CASNPFTEAFF	TGTGCCAGCAACCCCTTCACTGAAGCTTTCTTT
TRBV5-1	-	TRBJ2-2	-	CASRGGTNTGELFF	TGCGCCAGCAGGGGCGGGACGAACACCGGGGAGCTGTTTTTT
TRBV5-1	-	TRBJ1-3	-	CASSPRQSGNTIYF	TGCGCCAGCAGTCCCCGGCAGTCTGGAAACACCATATATTTT
TRBV5-1	TRBD2	TRBJ2-7	-	CASSLGTSGTLAYEQYF	TGCGCCAGCAGCTTGGGGACTAGCGGGACTTTAGCTTACGAGCAGTACTTC
TRBV2	-	TRBJ2-7	-	CASSEYGGSAF	TGTGCCAGCAGTGAATATGGGGGATCGGCGTTC